The entry below describes one T cell receptor (beta chain). The CDR3 loop spans 16 amino acids. The trim removed 4 bases at V and 6 bases at J, leaving 4 bases unmatched. Germline-derived CDR1 and CDR2 are MNHEY and SMNVEV (reference sequence). This record belongs to a study of blood T cell repertoires in COVID-19. Study overall: Whether acute or convalescent, the COVID-19 samples came from the United States, Italy and Spain. Sources were T cells, B-cell-depleted T cells, or PBMCs; the material itself was cDNA or gDNA.

Some clones are missing from TCRdb's copy, which holds only in-frame ones; the method was immunoSEQ multiplex PCR. The repertoire consists of around 250,000 clones, with about 82% occurring once and the leading ten covering more than 2%. The V and J genes are TRBV27 and TRBJ2-2; TRBD2 matches 14 bases. The source is a woman in her fifties or sixties who had recovered from COVID-19. The specimen was PBMCs or T cells enriched from blood (not recorded which). CDR3 sequence: CASSSGLAGVAGELFF. CDR3 nucleotides: TGTGCCAGCAGTTCGGGACTAGCGGGAGTAGCCGGGGAGCTGTTTTTT.